This T cell receptor beta chain was sequenced for a study of control samples from healthy donors and cancer patients. The germline V gene has CDR1 WSHSY and CDR2 SAAADI. The length of the CDR3 is 13 residues. Trimming stripped 2 bases from V and 5 bases from J, with 8 bases between. Some clones are missing from TCRdb's copy, which holds only in-frame ones; the method was immunoSEQ multiplex PCR. This repertoire shows 100,000 to 150,000 clones, over 75% found once; its top ten account for over 7.5%. The receptor's source is a man in his forties or fifties in good health. The sample was blood. This chain links TRBV10-2 with TRBJ2-3; the D gene is possibly TRBD2 (6 bases). The chain's CDR3 is CASSEQGGDTQYF. The CDR3 DNA sequence: TGCGCCAGCAGTGAGCAGGGAGGAGATACGCAGTATTTT.